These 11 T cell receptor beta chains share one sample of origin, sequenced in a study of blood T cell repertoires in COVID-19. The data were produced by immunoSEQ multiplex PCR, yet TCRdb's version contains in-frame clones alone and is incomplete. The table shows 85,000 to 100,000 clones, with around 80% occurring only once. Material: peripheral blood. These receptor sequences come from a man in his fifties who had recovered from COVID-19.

This CDR3 is CASSPGQKETQYF. CDR3 DNA: TGTGCCAGCAGCCCGGGACAGAAGGAGACCCAGTACTTC. The chain uses TRBV13 and TRBJ2-5; 7 bases map to TRBD1. CDR1 and CDR2 (germline): PRHDT, FYEKMQ (reference sequence). The CDR3 runs 13 residues. The V segment lost 5 bases and the J segment 5 bases; nucleotides outside the gene matches: 5.

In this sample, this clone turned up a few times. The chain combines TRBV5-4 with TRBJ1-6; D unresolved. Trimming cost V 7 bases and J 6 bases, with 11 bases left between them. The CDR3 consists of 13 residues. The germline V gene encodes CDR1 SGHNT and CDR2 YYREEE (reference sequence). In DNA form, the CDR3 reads TGTGCCAGCGGGCCGGAAAGTAATTCACCCCTCCACTTT. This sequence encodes CASGPESNSPLHF.

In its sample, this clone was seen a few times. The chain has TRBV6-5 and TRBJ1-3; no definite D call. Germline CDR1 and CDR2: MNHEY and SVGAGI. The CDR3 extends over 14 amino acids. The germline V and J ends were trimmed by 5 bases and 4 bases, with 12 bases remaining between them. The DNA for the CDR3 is TGTGCCAGCAGTACCGCGGGGATCGGAAACACCATATATTTT. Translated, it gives CASSTAGIGNTIYF.

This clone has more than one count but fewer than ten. The CDR3 loop is CASSSGRTEAFF. CDR3 DNA: TGTGCCAGCTCCTCAGGGAGGACTGAAGCTTTCTTT. The rearrangement joins TRBV6-5 to TRBJ1-1; D possibly corresponds to TRBD1 (5 bases). CDR1 MNHEY and CDR2 SVGAGI come from the germline V gene. V was pared by 8 bases and J by 5 bases, with 12 bases between. This CDR3 has 12 amino acids.

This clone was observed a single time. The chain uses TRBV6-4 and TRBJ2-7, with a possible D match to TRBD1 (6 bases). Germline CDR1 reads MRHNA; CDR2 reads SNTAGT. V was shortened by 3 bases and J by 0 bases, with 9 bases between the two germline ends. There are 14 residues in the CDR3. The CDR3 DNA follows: TGTGCCAGCAGTGAGCCCAGGGGCTCCTACGAGCAGTACTTC. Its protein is CASSEPRGSYEQYF.

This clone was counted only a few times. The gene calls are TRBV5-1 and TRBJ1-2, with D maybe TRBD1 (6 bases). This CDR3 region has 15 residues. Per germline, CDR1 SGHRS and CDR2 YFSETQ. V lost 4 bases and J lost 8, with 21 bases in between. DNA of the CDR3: TGCGCCAGCAGCCCACAGGGCCCCTGGTCTAAGGGCTACACCTTC. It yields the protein CASSPQGPWSKGYTF.

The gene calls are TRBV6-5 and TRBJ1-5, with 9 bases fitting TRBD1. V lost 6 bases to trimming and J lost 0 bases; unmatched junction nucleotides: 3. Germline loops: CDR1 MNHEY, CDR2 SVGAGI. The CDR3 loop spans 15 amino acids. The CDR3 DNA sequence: TGTGCCAGCAGCCGGACAGGGGATAGCAATCAGCCCCAGCATTTT. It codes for CASSRTGDSNQPQHF.

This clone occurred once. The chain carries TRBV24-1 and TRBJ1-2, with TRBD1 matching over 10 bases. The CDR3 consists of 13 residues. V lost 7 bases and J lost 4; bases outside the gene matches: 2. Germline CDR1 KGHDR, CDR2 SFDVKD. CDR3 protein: CATSDRGPYGYTF. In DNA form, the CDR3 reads TGTGCCACCAGCGACAGGGGGCCCTATGGCTACACCTTC.

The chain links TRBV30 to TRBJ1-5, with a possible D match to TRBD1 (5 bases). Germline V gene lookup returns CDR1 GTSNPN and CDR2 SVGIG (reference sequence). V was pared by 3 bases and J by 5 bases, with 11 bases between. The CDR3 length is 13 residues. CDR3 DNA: TGTGCCTGGAGCCGACAGCGAGATCAGCCCCAGCATTTT. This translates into CAWSRQRDQPQHF.

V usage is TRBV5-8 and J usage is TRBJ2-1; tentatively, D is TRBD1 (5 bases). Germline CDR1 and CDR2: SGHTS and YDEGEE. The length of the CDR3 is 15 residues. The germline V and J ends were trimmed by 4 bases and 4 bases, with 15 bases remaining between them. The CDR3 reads CASSAPTDTYNEQFF. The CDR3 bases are TGTGCCAGCAGCGCGCCGACAGACACTTACAATGAGCAGTTCTTC.

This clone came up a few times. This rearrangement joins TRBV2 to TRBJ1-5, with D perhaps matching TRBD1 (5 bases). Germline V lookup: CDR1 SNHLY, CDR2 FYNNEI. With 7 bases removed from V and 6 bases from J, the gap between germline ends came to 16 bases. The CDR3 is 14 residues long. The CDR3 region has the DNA TGTGCCAGCATGGCTGGAACCGGGGGTCAGCCCCAGCATTTT. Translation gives CASMAGTGGQPQHF. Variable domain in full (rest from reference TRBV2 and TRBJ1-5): EPEVTQTPSHQVTQMGQEVILRCVPISNHLYFYWYRQILGQKVEFLVSFYNNEISEKSEIFDDQFSVERPDGSNFTLKIRSTKLEDSAMYFCASMAGTGGQPQHFGDGTRLSIL.